Listed below are T cell receptor beta chains from one sample, sequenced in a study of T cells in Graves' hyperthyroidism and ophthalmopathy. MiXCR, run by TCRdb on the multiplex PCR reads, gives a single entry per CDR3 protein. The sample lists more than 150,000 distinct CDR3 sequences; about 15% were seen once. The material sequenced was blood. The receptor set was obtained from a woman aged 45-65 years with Graves' hyperthyroidism. Each CDR3 is given without its conserved first and last residue. A D gene is named only where the DNA matches it firmly.

j_call d_call v_call cdr3_aa
TRBJ1-1 NA TRBV12-3/TRBV12-4 ASSFADYTEAF
TRBJ2-7 TRBD1 TRBV28 ASSPGTGVIRGDEQY
TRBJ2-7 NA TRBV7-9 ASSLDVLEEQY
TRBJ1-5 NA TRBV6-2/TRBV6-3 ASSYSVGRGNQPQH
TRBJ1-1 NA TRBV7-3 ASSLMGRGDTEAF
TRBJ1-4 NA TRBV5-1 ASSLSQVNEKLF
TRBJ2-3 NA TRBV7-3 ASSLGGIPTDTQY
TRBJ1-2 NA TRBV7-2 ASSLASQGLRGGYT
TRBJ1-5 NA TRBV7-2 ASSLVKISNQPQH
TRBJ2-1 TRBD2 TRBV7-9 ASSATVRGGSSFWYNEQF
TRBJ2-3 NA TRBV19 ASQGQALDTQY
TRBJ2-7 TRBD1 TRBV2 ASIRWTGSSYEQY
TRBJ1-1 NA TRBV18 ASSPPAGTEAF
TRBJ2-7 TRBD2 TRBV19 ASRSSSGISYEQY
TRBJ2-7 NA TRBV7-9 ASSLDYRERYEQY
TRBJ1-3 NA TRBV6-5 ASSYGQGGNTIY
TRBJ2-7 NA TRBV27 ASYNGGEQY
TRBJ2-3 NA TRBV2 ASKDHDTQY
TRBJ2-7 TRBD1 TRBV7-9 ASSEPDREEY
TRBJ2-1 TRBD2 TRBV10-1 ASSVAGVGYNEQF
TRBJ2-1 NA TRBV4-1 ASSPDPGGRSNEQF
TRBJ1-3 TRBD1 TRBV11-3 ASSRGQGYTIY
TRBJ2-3 TRBD2 TRBV19 ASSSSKTSGRDTQY
TRBJ2-7 NA TRBV24-1 ATSAGGDEQY
TRBJ2-2 TRBD2 TRBV7-2 ASRPGLVDTGELF
TRBJ1-5 TRBD1 TRBV11-2 ASSPGGTGNQPQH
TRBJ1-3 NA TRBV4-1 ASSQVIIKGSGNTIY
TRBJ1-1 NA TRBV7-2 ASSLDPTEAF
TRBJ2-3 NA TRBV3-1 ASSPVRSTDTQY
TRBJ1-4 NA TRBV18 ASSPQGPPNEKLF
TRBJ1-5 NA TRBV29-1 SVMGGGNQPQH
TRBJ1-1 NA TRBV28 ASSSLRKGYHTEAF
TRBJ2-7 NA TRBV7-6 ASSLVAESYEQY
TRBJ2-1 TRBD2 TRBV2 ASKGPLAGGWNEQF
TRBJ1-6 NA TRBV27 ASSSTSYNSPLH
TRBJ1-2 NA TRBV5-5 ASSTTFNYGYT
TRBJ1-2 TRBD1 TRBV5-1 ASSLGQGADGYT
TRBJ1-2 TRBD1 TRBV27 ASIGAGQGDYGYT
TRBJ2-3 NA TRBV5-1 ASSLGDSTDTQY
TRBJ1-5 NA TRBV7-8 ASSLSELTAYNQLQH
TRBJ1-5 NA TRBV19 ASSIVQPSNQPQH
TRBJ1-2 NA TRBV2 ASSDGSNRYGYT
TRBJ1-1 NA TRBV9 ASSGLGGHTEAF
TRBJ1-2 NA TRBV15 ATSRDRGSEGYT
TRBJ2-3 NA TRBV10-1 ASSEPGRTDTQY
TRBJ2-3 TRBD1 TRBV7-9 ASSRGQLETDTQY
TRBJ2-3 TRBD2 TRBV2 ASNPSGGARNTQY
TRBJ2-1 NA TRBV11-2 ASSLIGSLSYNEQF
TRBJ2-7 TRBD2 TRBV20-1 SARGGLAGGSYEQY
TRBJ2-7 TRBD1 TRBV19 ASSVSGTGGLFSSYEQY